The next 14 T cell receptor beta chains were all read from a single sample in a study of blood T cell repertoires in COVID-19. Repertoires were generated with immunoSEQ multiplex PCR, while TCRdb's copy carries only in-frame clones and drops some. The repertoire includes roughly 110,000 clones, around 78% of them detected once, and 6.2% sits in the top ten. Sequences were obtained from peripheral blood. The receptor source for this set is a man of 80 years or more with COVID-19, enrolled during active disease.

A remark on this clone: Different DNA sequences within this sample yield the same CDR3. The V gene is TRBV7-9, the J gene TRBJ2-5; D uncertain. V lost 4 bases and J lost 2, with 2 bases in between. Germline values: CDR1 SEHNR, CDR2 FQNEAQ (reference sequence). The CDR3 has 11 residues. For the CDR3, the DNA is TGTGCCAGCAGCTCACAAGAGACCCAGTACTTC. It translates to CASSSQETQYF.

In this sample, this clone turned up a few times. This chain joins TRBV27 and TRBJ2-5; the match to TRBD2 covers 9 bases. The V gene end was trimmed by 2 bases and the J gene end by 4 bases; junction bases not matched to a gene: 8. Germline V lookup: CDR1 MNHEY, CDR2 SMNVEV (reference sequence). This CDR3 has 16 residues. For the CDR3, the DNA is TGTGCCAGCAGTTTAGGTGTTAGCGGGAGACGAGAGACCCAGTACTTC. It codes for CASSLGVSGRRETQYF.

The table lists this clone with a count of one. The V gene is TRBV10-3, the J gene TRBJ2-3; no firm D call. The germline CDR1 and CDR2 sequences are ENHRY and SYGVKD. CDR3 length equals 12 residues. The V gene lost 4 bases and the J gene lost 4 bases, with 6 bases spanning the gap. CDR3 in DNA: TGTGCCATCAGTGTCCGAGCAGATACGCAGTATTTT. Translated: CAISVRADTQYF.

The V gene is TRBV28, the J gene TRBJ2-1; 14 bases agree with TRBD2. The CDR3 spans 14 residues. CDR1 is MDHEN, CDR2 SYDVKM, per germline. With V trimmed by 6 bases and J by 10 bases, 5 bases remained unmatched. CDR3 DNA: TGTGCCAGCAGGGGACTAGCGGGAGACGGAGAGCAGTTCTTC. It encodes CASRGLAGDGEQFF.

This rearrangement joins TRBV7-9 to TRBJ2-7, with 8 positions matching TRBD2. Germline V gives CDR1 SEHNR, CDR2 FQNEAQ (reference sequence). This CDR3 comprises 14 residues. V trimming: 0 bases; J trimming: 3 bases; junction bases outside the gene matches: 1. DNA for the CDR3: TGTGCCAGCAGCTTAGCGGGACTAGGCTACGAGCAGTACTTC. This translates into CASSLAGLGYEQYF.

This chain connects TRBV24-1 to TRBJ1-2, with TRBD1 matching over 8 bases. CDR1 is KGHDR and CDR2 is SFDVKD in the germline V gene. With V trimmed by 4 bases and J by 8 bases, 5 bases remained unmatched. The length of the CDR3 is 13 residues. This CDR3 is CATSDAGGSGYTF. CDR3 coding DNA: TGTGCCACCAGTGACGCAGGGGGCTCGGGCTACACCTTC.

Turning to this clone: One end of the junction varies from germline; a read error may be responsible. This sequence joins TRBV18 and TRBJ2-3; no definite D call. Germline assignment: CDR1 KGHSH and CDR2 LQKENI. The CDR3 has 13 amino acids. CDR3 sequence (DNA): TGTGCCAGCTCACCACCGTCGAGCGAGCGAACGGATTTT. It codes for CASSPPSSERTDF.

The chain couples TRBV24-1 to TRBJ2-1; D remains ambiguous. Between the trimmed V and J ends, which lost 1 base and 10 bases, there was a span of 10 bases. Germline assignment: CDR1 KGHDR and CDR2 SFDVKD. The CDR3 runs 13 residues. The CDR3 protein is CATSDFGPAEQFF. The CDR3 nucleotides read TGTGCCACCAGTGATTTTGGCCCCGCCGAGCAGTTCTTC.

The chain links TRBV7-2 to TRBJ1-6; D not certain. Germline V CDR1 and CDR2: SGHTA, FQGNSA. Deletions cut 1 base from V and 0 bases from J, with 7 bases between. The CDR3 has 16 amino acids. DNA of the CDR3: TGTGCCAGCAGCTTAGGAGGGATCTCCTATAATTCACCCCTCCACTTT. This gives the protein CASSLGGISYNSPLHF.

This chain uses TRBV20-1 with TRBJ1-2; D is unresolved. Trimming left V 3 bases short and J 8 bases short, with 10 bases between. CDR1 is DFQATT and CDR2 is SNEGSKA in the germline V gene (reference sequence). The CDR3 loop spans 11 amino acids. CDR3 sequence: CSASSPGGYTF. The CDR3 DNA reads TGCAGTGCTAGTAGCCCGGGGGGCTACACCTTC.

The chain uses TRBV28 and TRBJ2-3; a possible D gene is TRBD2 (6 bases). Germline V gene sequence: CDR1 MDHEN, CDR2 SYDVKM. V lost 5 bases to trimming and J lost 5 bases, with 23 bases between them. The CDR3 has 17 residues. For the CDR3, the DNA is TGTGCCAGCAGTCAACTTCCGGGACTTGCGTTAAGAGATACGCAGTATTTT. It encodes CASSQLPGLALRDTQYF.

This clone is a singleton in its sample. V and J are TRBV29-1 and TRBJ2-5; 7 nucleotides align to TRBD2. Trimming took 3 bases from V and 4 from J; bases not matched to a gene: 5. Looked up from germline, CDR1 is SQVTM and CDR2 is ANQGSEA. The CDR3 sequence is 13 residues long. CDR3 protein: CSVELRERETQYF. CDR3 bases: TGCAGCGTTGAGTTGCGGGAGAGAGAGACCCAGTACTTC.

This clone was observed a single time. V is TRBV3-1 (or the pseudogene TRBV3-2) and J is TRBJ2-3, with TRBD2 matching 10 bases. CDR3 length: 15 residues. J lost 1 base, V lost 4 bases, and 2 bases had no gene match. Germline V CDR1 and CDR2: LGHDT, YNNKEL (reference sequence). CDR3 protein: CASSLGTSGTDTQYF. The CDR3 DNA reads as TGTGCCAGCAGCCTCGGGACTAGCGGCACAGATACGCAGTATTTT.

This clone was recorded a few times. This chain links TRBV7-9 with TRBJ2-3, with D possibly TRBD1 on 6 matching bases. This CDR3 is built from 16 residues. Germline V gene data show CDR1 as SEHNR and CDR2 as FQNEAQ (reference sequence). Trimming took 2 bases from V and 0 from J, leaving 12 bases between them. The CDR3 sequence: CASSLRRDTSTDTQYF. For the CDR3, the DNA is TGTGCCAGCAGCTTACGCAGGGACACTAGCACAGATACGCAGTATTTT.